The following is a TCR beta chain sequence with its context. The sample comes from a study of cytomegalovirus exposure and HLA in healthy donors. The primer mix had 60 Vbeta and 13 Jbeta primers. Libraries were prepared by immunoSEQ multiplex PCR; TCRdb keeps only in-frame clonotypes and omits some of them. The sample carries approximately 140,000 clones, about 81% recorded once. The CDR3 is 15 amino acids. Deletions cut 7 bases from V and 6 bases from J, with 19 bases between. Germline V CDR1 and CDR2: LNHDA, SQIVND (reference sequence). The source is a middle-aged woman in good health and CMV-seropositive. This sequence joins TRBV19 and TRBJ1-5, with no clear D. Sequenced sample: PBMCs. In nucleotides, the CDR3 is TGTGCCAGTACGGAAGGCAGAAGGCGGGGTCAGCCCCAGCATTTT. The encoded protein is CASTEGRRRGQPQHF.